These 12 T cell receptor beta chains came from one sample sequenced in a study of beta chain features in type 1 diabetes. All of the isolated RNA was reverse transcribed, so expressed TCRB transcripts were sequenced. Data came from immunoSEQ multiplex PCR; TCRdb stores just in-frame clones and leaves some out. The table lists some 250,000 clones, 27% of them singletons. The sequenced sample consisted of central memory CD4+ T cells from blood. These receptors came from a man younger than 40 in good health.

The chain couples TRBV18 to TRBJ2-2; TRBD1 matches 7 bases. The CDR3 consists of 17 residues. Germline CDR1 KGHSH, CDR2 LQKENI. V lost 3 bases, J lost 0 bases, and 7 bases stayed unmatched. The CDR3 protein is CASSPRTTGSNTGELFF. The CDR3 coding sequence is TGTGCCAGCTCACCCCGAACGACAGGGTCGAACACCGGGGAGCTGTTTTTT.

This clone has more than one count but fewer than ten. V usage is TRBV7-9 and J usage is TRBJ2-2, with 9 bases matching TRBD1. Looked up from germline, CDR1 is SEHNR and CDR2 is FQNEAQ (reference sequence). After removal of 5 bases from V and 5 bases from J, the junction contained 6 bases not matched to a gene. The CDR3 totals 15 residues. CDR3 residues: CASSPPGTGTGELFF. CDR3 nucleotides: TGTGCCAGCAGCCCCCCCGGGACAGGGACCGGGGAGCTGTTTTTT.

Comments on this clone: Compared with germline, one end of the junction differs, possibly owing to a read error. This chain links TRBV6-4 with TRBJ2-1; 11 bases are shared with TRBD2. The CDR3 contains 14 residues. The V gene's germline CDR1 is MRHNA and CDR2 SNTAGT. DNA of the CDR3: TGTGCCAGCAGTTACTCCGGGACTAGCGGTGAGCAGTTCTTC. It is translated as CASSYSGTSGEQFF.

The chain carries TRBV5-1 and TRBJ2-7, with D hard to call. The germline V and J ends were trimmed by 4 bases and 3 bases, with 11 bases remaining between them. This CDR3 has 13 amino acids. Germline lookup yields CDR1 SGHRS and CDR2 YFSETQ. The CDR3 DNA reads TGCGCCAGCAGCAGCTCCGGATACTACGAGCAGTACTTC. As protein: CASSSSGYYEQYF.

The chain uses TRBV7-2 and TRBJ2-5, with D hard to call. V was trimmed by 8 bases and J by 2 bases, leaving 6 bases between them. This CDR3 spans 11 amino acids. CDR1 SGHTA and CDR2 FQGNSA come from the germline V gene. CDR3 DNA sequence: TGTGCCAGCGGGGTTCAAGAGACCCAGTACTTC. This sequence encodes CASGVQETQYF.

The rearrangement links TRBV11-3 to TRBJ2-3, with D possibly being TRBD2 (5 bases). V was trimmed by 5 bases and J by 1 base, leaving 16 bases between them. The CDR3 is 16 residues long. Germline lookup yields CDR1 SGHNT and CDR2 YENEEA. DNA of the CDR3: TGTGCCAGCAGCCGAAGGAGACGGGGTGGCACAGATACGCAGTATTTT. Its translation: CASSRRRRGGTDTQYF.

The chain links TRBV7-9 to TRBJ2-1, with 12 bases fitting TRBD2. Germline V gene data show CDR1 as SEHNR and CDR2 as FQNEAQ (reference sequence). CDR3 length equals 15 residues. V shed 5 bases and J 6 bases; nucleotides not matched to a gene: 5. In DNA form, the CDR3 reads TGTGCCAGCAGCCCCCCTAGCGGGGGGGCCAATGAGCAGTTCTTC. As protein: CASSPPSGGANEQFF.

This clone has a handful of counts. In DNA form, the CDR3 reads TGTGCCAGCAGTTACCTCGCGGGAGGGCGACCGAACACCGGGGAGCTGTTTTTT. It specifies CASSYLAGGRPNTGELFF. The genes are TRBV28 and TRBJ2-2; 9 nucleotides line up with TRBD2. Trimming cost V 4 bases and J 0 bases; bases outside gene matches: 9. Germline lookup yields CDR1 MDHEN and CDR2 SYDVKM. The CDR3 length is 18 residues.

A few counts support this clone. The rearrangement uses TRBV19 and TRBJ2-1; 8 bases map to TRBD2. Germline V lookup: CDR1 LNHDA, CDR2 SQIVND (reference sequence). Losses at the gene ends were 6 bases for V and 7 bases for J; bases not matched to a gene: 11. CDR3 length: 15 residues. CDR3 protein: CASRKLAETVNEQFF. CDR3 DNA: TGTGCCAGTAGGAAACTAGCGGAGACGGTAAATGAGCAGTTCTTC.

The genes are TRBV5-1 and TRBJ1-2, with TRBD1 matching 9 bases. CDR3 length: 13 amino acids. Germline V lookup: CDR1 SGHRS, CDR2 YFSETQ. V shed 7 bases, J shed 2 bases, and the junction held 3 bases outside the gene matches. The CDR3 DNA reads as TGCGCCAGCCAGACAGGGGGAAACTATGGCTACACCTTC. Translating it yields CASQTGGNYGYTF.

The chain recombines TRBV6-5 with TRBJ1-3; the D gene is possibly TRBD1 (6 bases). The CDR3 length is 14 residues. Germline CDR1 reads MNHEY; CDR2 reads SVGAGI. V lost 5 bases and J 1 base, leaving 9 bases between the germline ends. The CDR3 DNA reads TGTGCCAGCAGTCGACAGGCGTCTGGAAACACCATATATTTT. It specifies CASSRQASGNTIYF.

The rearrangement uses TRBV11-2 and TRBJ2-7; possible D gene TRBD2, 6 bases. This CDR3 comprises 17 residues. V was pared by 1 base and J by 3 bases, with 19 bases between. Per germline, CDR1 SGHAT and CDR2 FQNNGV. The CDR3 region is CASSLVAGRALLYEQYF. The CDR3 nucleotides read TGTGCCAGCAGCTTAGTGGCGGGGCGGGCCCTCCTCTACGAGCAGTACTTC.